The 26 T cell receptor beta chains in this list originate from one sample, sequenced in a study of blood T cell repertoires in COVID-19. Produced via immunoSEQ multiplex PCR; TCRdb's table is partial and in-frame only. The sample holds over 130,000 clones, 60% to 80% seen once. Sequenced material: peripheral blood. The receptors derive from a woman aged 45-65 years with active or convalescent COVID-19.

The chain has TRBV30 and TRBJ2-1; 10 bases map to TRBD2. Losses at the gene ends were 0 bases for V and 8 bases for J; bases not matched to a gene: 4. The CDR3 sequence is 14 residues long. In germline, CDR1 is GTSNPN, CDR2 SVGIG (reference sequence). The CDR3 loop is CAWSVGAGGHEQFF. As DNA, the CDR3 is TGTGCCTGGAGTGTAGGAGCGGGGGGGCATGAGCAGTTCTTC.

V gene TRBV3-1 (or the pseudogene TRBV3-2) combines with J gene TRBJ1-2; the D gene is possibly TRBD1 (5 bases). The CDR3 length is 12 residues. CDR1 is LGHDT and CDR2 is YNNKEL in the germline V gene (reference sequence). The V end lost 1 base, the J end lost 8 bases, and 8 bases lay between the germline ends. As DNA, the CDR3 is TGTGCCAGCAGCCAAGGACAGAGGGGCTACACCTTC. Translation: CASSQGQRGYTF.

The genes are TRBV9 and TRBJ1-1, with D unresolved. This CDR3 has 16 residues. CDR1 and CDR2 from the germline V gene are SGDLS and YYNGEE. Trimming removed 3 bases from V and 1 base from J, with 16 bases in between. CDR3 sequence: CASSAPVAGKNTEAFF. CDR3 bases: TGTGCCAGCAGCGCCCCGGTGGCCGGGAAGAACACTGAAGCTTTCTTT. Full variable domain (remainder filled in from reference TRBV9 and TRBJ1-1): DSGVTQTPKHLITATGQRVTLRCSPRSGDLSVYWYQQSLDQGLQFLIQYYNGEERAKGNILERFSAQQFPDLHSELNLSSLELGDSALYFCASSAPVAGKNTEAFFGQGTRLTVV.

The sample holds many counts of this clone. V is TRBV12-3 or TRBV12-4 and J is TRBJ1-2, with D possibly TRBD1 on 5 matching bases. Trimming pared 0 bases from V and 8 bases from J, leaving 10 bases between. This CDR3 has 13 residues. DNA of the CDR3: TGTGCCAGCAGTTTAGCGCCAGGGAAAGGCTACACCTTC. Translated, it gives CASSLAPGKGYTF.

The chain joins TRBV11-2 to TRBJ2-3, with 7 bases that match TRBD1. The CDR3 extends over 16 amino acids. Trimming at V came to 1 base and at J to 5 bases, leaving 9 bases not matched to a gene. Germline V gene lookup returns CDR1 SGHAT and CDR2 FQNNGV. The CDR3, as DNA: TGTGCCAGCAGCTTAGGCCAGGGGGTTTTTCAAGATACGCAGTATTTT. Its protein is CASSLGQGVFQDTQYF.

Many counts were recorded for this clone. The chain is built from TRBV18 and TRBJ2-7; 9 positions agree with TRBD1. The CDR3 runs to 17 residues. V lost 4 bases to trimming and J lost 6 bases; unmatched junction nucleotides: 16. CDR1 and CDR2 (germline): KGHSH, LQKENI. CDR3 nucleotide sequence: TGTGCCAGCTCACAAAGGGTCCCGGGACAGGGACCAGCCGAGCAGTACTTC. Protein: CASSQRVPGQGPAEQYF.

The V and J genes are TRBV29-1 and TRBJ2-1, with 7 bases matching TRBD1. CDR1 is SQVTM and CDR2 is ANQGSEA in the germline V gene. The V gene end was trimmed by 8 bases and the J gene end by 2 bases; junction bases not matched to a gene: 9. The CDR3 runs to 14 residues. CDR3 in DNA: TGCAGCTACCTCACAGGGGAGACCTACAATGAGCAGTTCTTC. Encoded protein: CSYLTGETYNEQFF.

This chain connects TRBV3-1 (or the pseudogene TRBV3-2) to TRBJ2-5; a weak D match, TRBD2 (6 bases). In germline, CDR1 is LGHDT, CDR2 YNNKEL (reference sequence). Trimming removed 4 bases at V and 4 bases at J, with 10 bases between. The CDR3 spans 13 residues. CDR3 DNA sequence: TGTGCCAGCAGCCCGGGGGTCCCAGAGACCCAGTACTTC. Protein product: CASSPGVPETQYF.

The J gene is TRBJ1-1, the V gene TRBV29-1; D is perhaps TRBD1 (5 bases). This CDR3 is built from 10 residues. From germline, CDR1 is SQVTM and CDR2 ANQGSEA. The V gene lost 6 bases and the J gene lost 8 bases, with 10 bases spanning the gap. The CDR3 reads CSVGRGEAFF. In nucleotides, the CDR3 is TGCAGCGTGGGGAGGGGAGAAGCTTTCTTT. The variable domain in full, completed from reference TRBV29-1 and TRBJ1-1, reads SAVISQKPSRDICQRGTSLTIQCQVDSQVTMMFWYRQQPGQSLTLIATANQGSEATYESGFVIDKFPISRPNLTFSTLTVSNMSPEDSSIYLCSVGRGEAFFGQGTRLTVV.

This rearrangement joins TRBV28 to TRBJ2-7, with 7 positions matching TRBD1. Trimming cost V 9 bases and J 2 bases; bases outside gene matches: 4. Germline loops: CDR1 MDHEN, CDR2 SYDVKM. The CDR3 loop spans 12 amino acids. The CDR3 protein is CASNTGAYEQYF. CDR3 bases: TGTGCCAGTAATACAGGGGCCTACGAGCAGTACTTC. Together with reference TRBV28 and TRBJ2-7, the CDR3 gives the full variable domain: DVKVTQSSRYLVKRTGEKVFLECVQDMDHENMFWYRQDPGLGLRLIYFSYDVKMKEKGDIPEGYSVSREKKERFSLILESASTNQTSMYLCASNTGAYEQYFGPGTRLTVT.

The chain employs TRBV7-2 and TRBJ1-3; TRBD1 matches at 8 bases. The germline CDR1 and CDR2 sequences are SGHTA and FQGNSA. This CDR3 is built from 14 residues. The V and J ends lost 5 bases and 7 bases, in that order; junction bases with no gene match: 7. The CDR3 DNA follows: TGTGCCAGCAGCCCTCAGGGGGCTCGCAACACCATATATTTT. Translating it yields CASSPQGARNTIYF.

The chain is built from TRBV18 and TRBJ2-7, with 7 bases identical to TRBD2. V lost 3 bases, J lost 6 bases, and 11 bases stayed unmatched. The CDR3 spans 15 residues. Per germline, CDR1 KGHSH and CDR2 LQKENI. The CDR3 spells CASSPATSSQGEQYF. As DNA, the CDR3 is TGTGCCAGCTCACCGGCGACTAGCTCCCAGGGCGAGCAGTACTTC.

The CDR3 reads CASSLGAGSDGGEKLFF. In DNA form, the CDR3 reads TGCGCCAGCAGCTTGGGTGCCGGGTCGGATGGTGGTGAAAAACTGTTTTTT. J is TRBJ1-4 and V is TRBV5-1; no clear D gene. The ends were cut back, 0 bases at V and 7 bases at J, with 19 bases in the middle. The CDR3 is made up of 17 amino acids. CDR1 and CDR2 (germline): SGHRS, YFSETQ. The full variable domain, in which reference TRBV5-1 and TRBJ1-4 provide the parts outside the CDR3, is KAGVTQTPRYLIKTRGQQVTLSCSPISGHRSVSWYQQTPGQGLQFLFEYFSETQRNKGNFPGRFSGRQFSNSRSEMNVSTLELGDSALYLCASSLGAGSDGGEKLFFGSGTQLSVL.

J is TRBJ2-3 and V is TRBV19; TRBD1 aligns across 9 bases. Germline V CDR1 and CDR2: LNHDA, SQIVND (reference sequence). This CDR3 has 15 residues. J gave up 4 bases and V 4 bases, and 6 bases lay outside the gene matches. CDR3: CASSKGQGPPDTQYF. The CDR3 nucleotides read TGTGCCAGTAGTAAGGGACAGGGCCCCCCAGATACGCAGTATTTT.

The CDR3 nucleotides are TGTGCCAGCAGCACGGACAGTCTACATGAAAAACTGTTTTTT. Its translation is CASSTDSLHEKLFF. This chain links TRBV25-1 with TRBJ1-4; D is possibly TRBD1 (6 bases). CDR1 MGHDK and CDR2 SYGVNS come from the germline V gene. V lost 6 bases to trimming and J lost 6 bases, with 14 bases between them. This CDR3 spans 14 amino acids.

The CDR3 coding sequence is TGTGCCAGTAGTGGCTCGCGTCAGGTCAATTCACCCCTCCACTTT. Its protein is CASSGSRQVNSPLHF. The gene calls are TRBV19 and TRBJ1-6; D is unresolved. CDR3 size: 15 residues. Germline V lookup: CDR1 LNHDA, CDR2 SQIVND (reference sequence). V was cut by 5 bases and J by 7 bases, with 15 bases left in between.

Comment on this clone: The same CDR3 is also encoded by other DNA sequences in this sample. V gene TRBV5-1 combines with J gene TRBJ2-3, with unresolved D. The V and J ends lost 2 bases and 2 bases respectively, with 9 bases between them. The CDR3 is 14 amino acids. Germline V gene data show CDR1 as SGHRS and CDR2 as YFSETQ. CDR3 in DNA: TGCGCCAGCAGCTTAGAGAGAGACACAGATACGCAGTATTTT. Its translation is CASSLERDTDTQYF. Full variable domain (remainder filled in from reference TRBV5-1 and TRBJ2-3): KAGVTQTPRYLIKTRGQQVTLSCSPISGHRSVSWYQQTPGQGLQFLFEYFSETQRNKGNFPGRFSGRQFSNSRSEMNVSTLELGDSALYLCASSLERDTDTQYFGPGTRLTVL.

V usage is TRBV6-1 and J usage is TRBJ2-3; possibly TRBD1 for D (5 bases). This CDR3 is 15 amino acids long. V lost 1 base and J 6 bases, leaving 14 bases between the germline ends. The germline V gene encodes CDR1 MNHNS and CDR2 SASEGT. CDR3 amino acids: CASSEGATSGDTQYF. The CDR3 bases are TGTGCCAGCAGTGAAGGGGCTACTTCAGGGGATACGCAGTATTTT.

V is TRBV3-1 (or the pseudogene TRBV3-2) and J is TRBJ2-1, with 8 bases identical to TRBD1. Germline V lookup: CDR1 LGHDT, CDR2 YNNKEL (reference sequence). The CDR3 spans 16 residues. The V segment lost 0 bases and the J segment 2 bases; nucleotides outside the gene matches: 3. CDR3 protein: CASSQEGTGAYNEQFF. The CDR3 coding sequence is TGTGCCAGCAGCCAAGAAGGGACAGGCGCCTACAATGAGCAGTTCTTC.

This sequence joins TRBV13 and TRBJ2-7; 9 bases align to TRBD1. Germline V gives CDR1 PRHDT, CDR2 FYEKMQ (reference sequence). Trimming removed 5 bases from V and 2 bases from J; junction bases left unmatched: 4. CDR3 length equals 14 residues. The CDR3 sequence: CASSHGQGTYEQYF. CDR3 sequence (DNA): TGTGCCAGCAGCCACGGACAGGGGACCTACGAGCAGTACTTC.

This clone was counted only a few times. The chain joins TRBV9 to TRBJ1-5; no definite D call. Germline-derived CDR1 and CDR2 are SGDLS and YYNGEE. The CDR3 runs to 13 residues. The V end lost 0 bases, the J end lost 5 bases, and 6 bases lay between the germline ends. The DNA of the CDR3 is TGTGCCAGCAGCGTAGAAGAGGATCAGCCCCAGCATTTT. Translated: CASSVEEDQPQHF.

The chain employs TRBV30 and TRBJ2-3, with D possibly being TRBD1 (6 bases). Between the trimmed V and J ends, which lost 4 bases and 1 base, there was a span of 12 bases. The CDR3 runs 14 residues. CDR1 is GTSNPN and CDR2 is SVGIG in the germline V gene (reference sequence). CDR3 region: CAWTPKGGTDTQYF. Here the CDR3 DNA reads TGTGCCTGGACGCCTAAGGGGGGCACAGATACGCAGTATTTT.

The V and J genes are TRBV6-5 and TRBJ2-5; D is perhaps TRBD1 (6 bases). Germline CDR1 is MNHEY and CDR2 is SVGAGI. This CDR3 spans 13 amino acids. Trimming removed 7 bases at V and 9 bases at J, with 18 bases between. CDR3 in amino acids: CASKPDSPGAQYF. The CDR3 DNA follows: TGTGCCAGCAAACCGGACAGCCCAGGGGCCCAGTACTTC.

This clone was detected a few times. The gene calls are TRBV30 and TRBJ1-1, with no clear D. V was pared by 2 bases and J by 8 bases, with 9 bases between. Germline V CDR1 and CDR2: GTSNPN, SVGIG (reference sequence). This CDR3 contains 11 residues. CDR3: CAWSRGPEAFF. Written as DNA, the CDR3 is TGTGCCTGGAGTCGAGGGCCCGAAGCTTTCTTT.

The V and J genes are TRBV5-5 and TRBJ2-1; TRBD1 agrees at 8 bases. The V gene end was trimmed by 6 bases and the J gene end by 8 bases; junction bases not matched to a gene: 13. The CDR3 is made up of 15 amino acids. Germline-derived CDR1 and CDR2 are SGHKS and YYEKEE (reference sequence). The DNA for the CDR3 is TGTGCCAGCACCATCCAGGGGGCGTTTTGGGATGAGCAGTTCTTC. This translates into CASTIQGAFWDEQFF.

The chain is built from TRBV19 and TRBJ1-1, with D possibly matching TRBD1 (5 bases). Germline V lookup: CDR1 LNHDA, CDR2 SQIVND (reference sequence). Trimming took off 6 bases at V and 7 bases at J, with 15 bases between the two ends. CDR3 size: 13 residues. The chain's CDR3 is CASSPGGVREAFF. Here the CDR3 DNA reads TGTGCCAGTAGCCCCGGGGGGGTGCGTGAAGCTTTCTTT.